The entry below describes one T cell receptor (beta chain). Its antigen has not been determined. Base qualities were left out, and no much larger clone turns up one base away. The immunoSEQ Assay, a bias-controlled multiplex PCR, was used to amplify TCRbeta CDR3 regions from genomic DNA. The study's processing was this. Nucleated cell counts per sample were estimated from amplification of reference gene primers within the assay. To quantify the absolute abundance of each unique TCRbeta CDR3 rearrangement, sequence reads were collapsed and filtered. Productive Simpson clonality was computed per sample as the square root of Simpson's diversity index over productive rearrangements. TCRdb re-hosts the immuneACCESS table, in-frame sequences only. Its copies lack some clones; in the studies checked, an unresolved V gene accounts for under half of them, and the cause for the rest is not known. V, J and clone size were drawn from that table, and D and trimming were deduced from the DNA. Present in this sample are around 230,000 clones, more than 85% of which were seen just once. Together, the top ten hold approximately 0.66% of the sample.

The collaborating institutions used their own protocols to collect whole blood in K2EDTA tubes. For TCRbeta analysis, collaborators shipped samples in one of three forms: frozen whole blood, isolated PBMCs, or DNA extracted from either of those sample types. The sample originates from a study of blood T cell repertoires in COVID-19 (dated by TCRdb to the early 2020s). In the study overall: Samples covering the acute and convalescent phases of COVID-19 were provided by collaborators in the United States, Italy and Spain. Where available, HLA class I and class II types were obtained from metadata supplied by the sample provider rather than from assay-based typing. Deeply sampled blood TCRbeta repertoires from subjects exposed to, actively infected with, or recovered from COVID-19 were included in the dataset. The samples were drawn from two sources: the first 160 participants of the ongoing ImmuneRACE study, and over 1,000 subjects contributed by 6 global collaborators. The repertoires were released in a freely available public database meant as a resource for research on the immune response to SARS-CoV-2. The material from the prospective study consisted of cDNA or gDNA derived from T cells, B-cell-depleted T cells, or PBMCs. The sample metadata nearly always contained a de-identified subject ID, COVID-19 status, age in years and sex.

The CDR3 contains 16 residues, cysteine and phenylalanine counted. Left in the record is the CDR3 DNA by itself, 48 bases read in frame from the first base. For this chain, trimming is 6 bases at the V end and 2 bases at the J end, and the number of junction bases without a gene match is 7. CDR1 and CDR2, looked up from the germline V gene (reference sequence), are SGHNT and YYREEE. Points the paper makes about the study in general: The amount of clinical and demographic metadata varied by source and participant and was provided uncurated.

Sequencing was carried out using peripheral blood. The chain is made from TRBV5-4 and TRBJ2-1, with TRBD2 matching 11 junction bases. This sequence was found in a middle-aged man with acute or convalescent COVID-19. The DNA reads TGTGCCAGCACCCTTCTAGCGGGGGGAACCTACAATGAGCAGTTCTTC. Its translation is CASTLLAGGTYNEQFF.